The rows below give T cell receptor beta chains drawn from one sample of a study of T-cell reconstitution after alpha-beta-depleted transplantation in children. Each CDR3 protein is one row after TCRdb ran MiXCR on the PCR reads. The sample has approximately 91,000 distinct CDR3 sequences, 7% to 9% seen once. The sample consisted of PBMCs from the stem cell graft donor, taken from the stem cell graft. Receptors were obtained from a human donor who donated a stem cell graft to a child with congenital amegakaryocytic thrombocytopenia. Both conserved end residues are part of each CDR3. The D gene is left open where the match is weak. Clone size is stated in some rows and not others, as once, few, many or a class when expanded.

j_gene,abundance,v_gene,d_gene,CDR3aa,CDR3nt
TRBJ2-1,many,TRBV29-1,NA,CSVQTGAYNEQFF,TGCAGCGTTCAGACAGGAGCCTACAATGAGCAGTTCTTC
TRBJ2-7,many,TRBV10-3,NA,CAMSREPRDEQYF,TGTGCCATGAGTCGGGAGCCCCGAGACGAGCAGTACTTC
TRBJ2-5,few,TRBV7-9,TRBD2,CASSLLGTKDPQETQYF,TGTGCCAGCAGCCTTTTGGGGACTAAAGACCCTCAAGAGACCCAGTACTTC
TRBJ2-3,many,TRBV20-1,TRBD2,CSAGREAVPDTQYF,TGCAGTGCTGGGCGGGAGGCGGTGCCAGATACGCAGTATTTT
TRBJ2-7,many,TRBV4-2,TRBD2,CASSHERTSPREQYF,TGTGCCAGCAGCCATGAGCGGACTAGTCCTCGGGAGCAGTACTTC
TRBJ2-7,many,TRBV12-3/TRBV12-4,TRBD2,CASRSSSGPYYEQYF,TGTGCCAGCAGGAGTTCTAGCGGCCCTTACTACGAGCAGTACTTC
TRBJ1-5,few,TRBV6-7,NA,CASSYSIISYEPQHF,TGTGCCAGCAGTTACTCGATAATATCATATGAGCCCCAGCATTTT
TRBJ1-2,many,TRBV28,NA,CASSLRDGSPYGYTF,TGTGCCAGCAGTTTAAGGGACGGATCCCCCTATGGCTACACCTTC
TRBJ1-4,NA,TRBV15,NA,CATSPDGGPNEKLFF,TGTGCCACCAGCCCCGACGGAGGGCCTAATGAAAAACTGTTTTTT
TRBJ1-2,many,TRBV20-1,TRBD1,CSARNKGAGYGYTF,TGCAGTGCTAGAAACAAGGGGGCAGGCTATGGCTACACCTTC
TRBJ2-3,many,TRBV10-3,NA,CAISARTSTDTQYF,TGTGCCATCAGTGCCCGCACTAGCACAGATACGCAGTATTTT
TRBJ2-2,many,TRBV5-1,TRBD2,CASSRGGNTGELFF,TGCGCCAGCAGCCGCGGGGGGAACACCGGGGAGCTGTTTTTT
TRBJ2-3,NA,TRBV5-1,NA,CASNRDGSTDTQYF,TGCGCCAGTAACCGGGACGGAAGCACAGATACGCAGTATTTT
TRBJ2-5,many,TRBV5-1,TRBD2,CASRPPLAAKETQYF,TGCGCCAGCAGACCACCGCTAGCGGCAAAAGAGACCCAGTACTTC
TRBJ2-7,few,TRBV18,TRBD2,CASSGLTSGAISYEQYF,TGTGCCAGCTCGGGATTGACTAGCGGAGCTATCTCCTACGAGCAGTACTTC
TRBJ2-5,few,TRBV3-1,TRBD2,CASTHYGGPGGGKETQYF,TGTGCCAGCACCCATTATGGGGGGCCCGGGGGGGGGAAAGAGACCCAGTACTTC
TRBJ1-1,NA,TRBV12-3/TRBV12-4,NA,CASSFWGMNTEAFF,TGTGCCAGCAGTTTCTGGGGGATGAACACTGAAGCTTTCTTT
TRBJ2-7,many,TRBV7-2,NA,CASSLDSQAYEQYF,TGTGCCAGCAGCTTAGATAGCCAAGCCTACGAGCAGTACTTC
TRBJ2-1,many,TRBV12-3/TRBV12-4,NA,CASSGMGIQNNEQFF,TGTGCCAGCAGTGGGATGGGGATCCAGAACAATGAGCAGTTCTTC
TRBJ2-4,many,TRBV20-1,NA,CSARGPPAVAKNIQYF,TGCAGTGCTAGAGGGCCGCCAGCGGTAGCCAAAAACATTCAGTACTTC
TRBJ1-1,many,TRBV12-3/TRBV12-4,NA,CASRRERGTEAFF,TGTGCCAGCAGGAGAGAGAGGGGAACTGAAGCTTTCTTT
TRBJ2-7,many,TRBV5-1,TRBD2,CASSPTRGSYEQYF,TGCGCCAGCAGCCCGACTCGCGGGAGCTACGAGCAGTACTTC
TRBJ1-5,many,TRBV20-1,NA,CSARSGRAQPQHF,TGCAGTGCTAGAAGTGGGAGAGCTCAGCCCCAGCATTTT
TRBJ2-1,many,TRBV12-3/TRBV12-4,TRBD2,CASSKGLAGGVNEQFF,TGTGCCAGCAGTAAGGGACTAGCGGGGGGGGTAAATGAGCAGTTCTTC
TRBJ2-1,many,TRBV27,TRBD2,CASSLAGYNEQFF,TGTGCCAGCAGCCTAGCGGGATACAATGAGCAGTTCTTC
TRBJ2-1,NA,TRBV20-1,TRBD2,CCALLPGLAGDWRMYEQFF,TGCTGTGCCCTGCTTCCGGGCTTGGCGGGGGACTGGCGTATGTATGAGCAGTTCTTC
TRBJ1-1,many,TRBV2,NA,CASSEFGQMNTEAFF,TGTGCCAGCAGTGAGTTCGGACAGATGAACACTGAAGCTTTCTTT
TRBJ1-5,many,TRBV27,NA,CASSSSVRNQPQHF,TGTGCCAGCAGTTCCTCGGTAAGGAATCAGCCCCAGCATTTT
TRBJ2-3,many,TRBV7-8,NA,CASSSLGPTDTQYF,TGTGCCAGCAGCTCTCTTGGGCCAACAGATACGCAGTATTTT
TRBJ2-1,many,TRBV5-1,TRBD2,CASGINSGRNNEQFF,TGCGCCAGCGGGATCAATAGCGGGAGGAACAATGAGCAGTTCTTC
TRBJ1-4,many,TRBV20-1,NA,CSASPYLGANEKLFF,TGCAGTGCTAGCCCCTACCTCGGGGCTAATGAAAAACTGTTTTTT
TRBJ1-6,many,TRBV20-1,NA,CSATTDYNSPLHF,TGCAGTGCTACAACAGATTATAATTCACCCCTCCACTTT
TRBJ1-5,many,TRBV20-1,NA,CSARALLGDQPQHF,TGCAGTGCTAGGGCTTTGCTGGGAGATCAGCCCCAGCATTTT
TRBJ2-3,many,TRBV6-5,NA,CASSSLSGGGPKDTQYF,TGTGCCAGCAGTTCTCTCTCAGGGGGAGGGCCTAAAGATACGCAGTATTTT
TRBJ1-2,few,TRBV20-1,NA,CSARGYIDPNYGYTF,TGCAGTGCGCGAGGGTACATCGACCCGAACTATGGCTACACCTTC
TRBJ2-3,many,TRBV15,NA,CATSRDRGGTTDTQYF,TGTGCCACCAGCAGAGATCGAGGTGGTACCACAGATACGCAGTATTTT
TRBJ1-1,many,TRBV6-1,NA,CASSLYPRGGETEAFF,TGTGCCAGCAGTCTATACCCTCGGGGTGGAGAAACTGAAGCTTTCTTT
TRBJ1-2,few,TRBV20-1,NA,CSARDRTNYGYTF,TGCAGTGCCCGAGACCGAACTAACTATGGCTACACTTTC
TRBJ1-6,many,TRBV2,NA,CASSVGQKDSPLHF,TGTGCCAGCAGTGTCGGACAGAAGGATTCACCCCTCCACTTT
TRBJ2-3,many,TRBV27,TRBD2,CASSFSASGRGGTDTQYF,TGTGCCAGCAGTTTTTCGGCTAGCGGGAGAGGTGGCACAGATACGCAGTATTTT
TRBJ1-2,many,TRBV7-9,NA,CASSLRVSGYTF,TGTGCCAGCAGCTTACGGGTCTCCGGCTACACCTTC
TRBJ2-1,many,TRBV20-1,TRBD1,CSARVPDRYNEQFF,TGCAGTGCTAGAGTCCCGGACAGGTACAATGAGCAGTTCTTC
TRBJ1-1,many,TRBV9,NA,CASSVDGRGPEAFF,TGTGCCAGCAGCGTAGACGGCCGGGGGCCTGAAGCTTTCTTT
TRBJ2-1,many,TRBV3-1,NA,CASSQDLHNEQFF,TGTGCCAGCAGCCAAGACTTACACAATGAGCAGTTCTTC
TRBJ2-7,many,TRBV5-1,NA,CASSLGQSIGEQYF,TGCGCCAGCAGCTTGGGACAGTCTATCGGAGAGCAGTACTTC
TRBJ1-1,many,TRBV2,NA,CASTRDDTEAFF,TGTGCCAGCACCAGGGATGACACTGAAGCTTTCTTT
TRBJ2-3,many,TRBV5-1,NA,CASSLVVGVGEDTQYF,TGCGCCAGCAGCTTGGTCGTGGGGGTGGGAGAAGATACGCAGTATTTT
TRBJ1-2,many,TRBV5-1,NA,CASSYREGGYTF,TGCGCCAGCAGCTACAGGGAGGGTGGCTACACCTTC
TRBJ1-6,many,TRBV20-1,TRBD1,CSASPTGEPYSPLHF,TGCAGTGCTAGCCCGACAGGGGAACCCTATTCACCCCTCCACTTT
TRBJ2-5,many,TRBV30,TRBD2,CAWSVLSGEYQETQYF,TGTGCCTGGAGTGTACTGAGCGGGGAGTACCAAGAGACCCAGTACTTC
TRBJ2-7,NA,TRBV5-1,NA,CASSLERFSYEQYF,TGCGCCAGCAGCTTGGAACGGTTCTCCTACGAGCAGTACTTC